This TCR beta chain is from a study of T cells after yellow fever vaccination. As for the study in general: Those fractions that held only low numbers of cells were prepared using the SMART-Seq v4 Ultra Low Input RNA kit. General study findings and limits: Detected again after the booster were most primary-vaccination clones, at about 96% CD4 and 88% CD8. At day 0, almost all vaccine-responding clonotypes escaped detection in the sorted memory subsets.

Making TCR cDNA involved 5'RACE template switching, which added UMIs and a universal primer site. TCRdb reprocessed the 5' RACE reads with MiXCR, giving one entry per CDR3 protein. The data contain approximately 58,000 distinct CDR3 sequences, 5% to 6.5% of them seen just once; the ten biggest clones take up less than 40%. The sequence came from a man younger than 35 who received the YFV17D yellow fever vaccine. This specimen was PBMCs, either bulk or a sorted T-cell subset (CD4+, CD8+, memory, or dextramer-sorted; not recorded which), taken on the day of the yellow fever booster vaccination.

The CDR3 spells CASSQDRYYGYTF. Written as DNA, the CDR3 is TGTGCCAGCAGCCAAGACAGATACTATGGCTACACCTTC. The rearrangement joins TRBV14 to TRBJ1-2, with D uncertain. This CDR3 has 13 amino acids. Germline values: CDR1 SGHDN, CDR2 FVKESK. V was cut by 0 bases and J by 3 bases, with 5 bases left in between.